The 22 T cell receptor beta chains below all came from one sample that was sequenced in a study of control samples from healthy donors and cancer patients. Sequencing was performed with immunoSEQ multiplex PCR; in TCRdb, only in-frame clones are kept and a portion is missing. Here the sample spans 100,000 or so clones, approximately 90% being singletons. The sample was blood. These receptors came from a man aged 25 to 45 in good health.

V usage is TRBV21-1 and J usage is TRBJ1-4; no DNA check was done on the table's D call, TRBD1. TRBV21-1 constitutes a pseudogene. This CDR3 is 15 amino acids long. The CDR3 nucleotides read TGTGCCAGCAACAGGGAGGCAGGGGGCAATGAAAAACTGTTTTTT. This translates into CASNREAGGNEKLFF.

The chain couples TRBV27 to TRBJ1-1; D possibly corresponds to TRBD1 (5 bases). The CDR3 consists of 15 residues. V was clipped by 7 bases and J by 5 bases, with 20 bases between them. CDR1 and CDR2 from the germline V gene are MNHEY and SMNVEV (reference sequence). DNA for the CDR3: TGTGCCAGCAAGGATATTGTGGGGGGGATGACTGAAGCTTTCTTT. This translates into CASKDIVGGMTEAFF.

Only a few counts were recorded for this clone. CDR3 residues: CASSPQGGQTQYF. The DNA of the CDR3 is TGTGCCAGCTCACCACAGGGGGGGCAGACCCAGTACTTC. The chain couples TRBV18 to TRBJ2-5, with D maybe TRBD2 (7 bases). The CDR3 runs 13 residues. Per the germline V gene, CDR1 is KGHSH and CDR2 is LQKENI. Deletions cut 1 base from V and 6 bases from J, with 9 bases between.

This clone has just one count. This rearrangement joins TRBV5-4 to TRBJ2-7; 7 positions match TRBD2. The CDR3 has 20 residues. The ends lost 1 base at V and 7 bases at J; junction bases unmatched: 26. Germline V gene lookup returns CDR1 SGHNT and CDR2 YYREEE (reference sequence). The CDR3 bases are TGTGCCAGCAGCTTGAGGTCTTCTTGTTGTCAGGGAGGGGACTGGGGGGAGCAGTACGTC. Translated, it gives CASSLRSSCCQGGDWGEQYV.

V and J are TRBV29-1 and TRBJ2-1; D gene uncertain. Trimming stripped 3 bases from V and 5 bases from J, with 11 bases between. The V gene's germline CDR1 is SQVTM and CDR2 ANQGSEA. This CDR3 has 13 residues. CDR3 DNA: TGCAGCGTTGAGGTCCAGCTCGACAATGAGCAGTTCTTC. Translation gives CSVEVQLDNEQFF.

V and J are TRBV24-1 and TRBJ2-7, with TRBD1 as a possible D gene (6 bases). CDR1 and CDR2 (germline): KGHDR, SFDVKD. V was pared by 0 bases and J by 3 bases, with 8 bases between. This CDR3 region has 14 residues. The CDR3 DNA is TGTGCCACCAGTGATTTGGACAGGCTCTACGAGCAGTACGTC. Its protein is CATSDLDRLYEQYV.

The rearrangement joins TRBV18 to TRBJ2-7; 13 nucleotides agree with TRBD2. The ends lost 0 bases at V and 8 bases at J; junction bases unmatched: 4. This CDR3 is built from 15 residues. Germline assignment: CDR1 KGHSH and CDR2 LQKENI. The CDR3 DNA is TGTGCCAGCTCACCACCCACTAGCGGGAGGGCCAAGCAGTACTTC. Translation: CASSPPTSGRAKQYF.

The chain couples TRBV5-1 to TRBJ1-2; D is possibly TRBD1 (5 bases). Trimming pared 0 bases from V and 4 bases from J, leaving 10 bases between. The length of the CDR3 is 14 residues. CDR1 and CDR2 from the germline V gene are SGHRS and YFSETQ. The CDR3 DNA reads TGCGCCAGCAGCTTGGATGGGGGGGTCTATGGCTACACCTTC. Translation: CASSLDGGVYGYTF.

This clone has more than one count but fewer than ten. CDR3 sequence (DNA): TGTGCCAGTTCTAGAAGCGGACCCCAAGAGACCCAGTACTTC. Protein product: CASSRSGPQETQYF. The V gene is TRBV18, the J gene TRBJ2-5; D may be TRBD2 (5 bases). Deletions cut 9 bases from V and 1 base from J, with 15 bases between. The CDR3 runs 14 residues. Germline loops: CDR1 KGHSH, CDR2 LQKENI.

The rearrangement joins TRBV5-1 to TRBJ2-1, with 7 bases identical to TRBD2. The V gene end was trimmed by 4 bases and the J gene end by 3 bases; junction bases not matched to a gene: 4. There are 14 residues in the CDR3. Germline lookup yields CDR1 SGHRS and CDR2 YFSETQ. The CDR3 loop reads CASSVGGIYNEQFF. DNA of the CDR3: TGCGCCAGCAGCGTGGGGGGGATCTACAATGAGCAGTTCTTC.

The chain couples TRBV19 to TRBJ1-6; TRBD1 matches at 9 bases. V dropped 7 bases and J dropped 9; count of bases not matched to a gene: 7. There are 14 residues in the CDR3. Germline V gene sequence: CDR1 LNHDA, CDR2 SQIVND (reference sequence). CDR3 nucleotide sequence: TGTGCCAGTACTGGTACAGGGGGCATTTCACCCCTCCACTTT. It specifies CASTGTGGISPLHF.

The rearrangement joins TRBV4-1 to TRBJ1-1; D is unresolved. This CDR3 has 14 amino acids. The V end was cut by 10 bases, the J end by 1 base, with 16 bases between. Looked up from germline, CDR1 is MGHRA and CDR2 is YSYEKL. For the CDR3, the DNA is TGCGCCACCAGGCACGGCCTTGGGAACACTGAAGCTTTCTTT. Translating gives CATRHGLGNTEAFF.

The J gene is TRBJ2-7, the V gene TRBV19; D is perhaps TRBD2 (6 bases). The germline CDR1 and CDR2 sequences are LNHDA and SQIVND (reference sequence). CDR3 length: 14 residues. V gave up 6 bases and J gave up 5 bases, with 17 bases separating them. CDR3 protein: CASRTTRESHEQYF. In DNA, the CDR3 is TGTGCCAGTAGAACGACTAGGGAAAGTCACGAGCAGTACTTC.

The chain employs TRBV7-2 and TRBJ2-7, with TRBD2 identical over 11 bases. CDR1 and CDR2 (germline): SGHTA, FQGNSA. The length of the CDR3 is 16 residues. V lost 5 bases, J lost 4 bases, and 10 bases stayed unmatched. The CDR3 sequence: CASSPDPSGRIYEQYF. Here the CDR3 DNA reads TGTGCCAGCAGCCCCGATCCTAGCGGGAGGATTTACGAGCAGTACTTC. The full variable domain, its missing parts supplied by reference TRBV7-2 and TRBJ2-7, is GAGVSQSPSNKVTEKGKDVELRCDPISGHTALYWYRQSLGQGLEFLIYFQGNSAPDKSGLPSDRFSAERTGGSVSTLTIQRTQQEDSAVYLCASSPDPSGRIYEQYFGPGTRLTVT.

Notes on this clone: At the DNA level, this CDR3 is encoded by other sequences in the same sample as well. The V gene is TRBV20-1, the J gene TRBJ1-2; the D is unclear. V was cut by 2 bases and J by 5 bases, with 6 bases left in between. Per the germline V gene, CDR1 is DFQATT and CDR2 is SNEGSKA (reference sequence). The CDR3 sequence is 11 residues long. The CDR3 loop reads CSARLSYGYTF. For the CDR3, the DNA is TGCAGTGCTAGATTGAGTTATGGCTACACCTTC.

CDR3 DNA sequence: TGTGCCAGCAGCGTAGCGGCAGGGGAGGGATCACCCCTCCACTTT. This gives the protein CASSVAAGEGSPLHF. The chain uses TRBV9 and TRBJ1-6; a possible D gene is TRBD1 (6 bases). Trimming removed 0 bases from V and 10 bases from J, with 14 bases in between. Germline CDR1 and CDR2: SGDLS and YYNGEE. This CDR3 spans 15 amino acids.

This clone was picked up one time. Written as DNA, the CDR3 is TGTGCCAGCAGCCAAACAGGGACTCAGTACTTC. Its protein product is CASSQTGTQYF. This chain joins TRBV9 and TRBJ2-5; perhaps D is TRBD1 or TRBD2 (6 bases each). The CDR3 is 11 amino acids. The germline gives CDR1 SGDLS, CDR2 YYNGEE. Trimming cost V 4 bases and J 11 bases, with 12 bases left between them.

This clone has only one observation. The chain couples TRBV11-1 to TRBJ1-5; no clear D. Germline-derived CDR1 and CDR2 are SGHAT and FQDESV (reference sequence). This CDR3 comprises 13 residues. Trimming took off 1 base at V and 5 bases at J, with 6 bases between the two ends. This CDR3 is CASSLGTDQPQHF. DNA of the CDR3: TGTGCCAGCAGCTTAGGGACGGATCAGCCCCAGCATTTT.

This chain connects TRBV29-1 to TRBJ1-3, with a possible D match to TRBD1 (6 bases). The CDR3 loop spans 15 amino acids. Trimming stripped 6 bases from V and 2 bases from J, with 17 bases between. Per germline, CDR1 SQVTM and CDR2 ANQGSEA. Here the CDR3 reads CSVSKGGGPGNTIYF. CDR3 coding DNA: TGCAGCGTCTCTAAGGGTGGGGGCCCTGGAAACACCATATATTTT.

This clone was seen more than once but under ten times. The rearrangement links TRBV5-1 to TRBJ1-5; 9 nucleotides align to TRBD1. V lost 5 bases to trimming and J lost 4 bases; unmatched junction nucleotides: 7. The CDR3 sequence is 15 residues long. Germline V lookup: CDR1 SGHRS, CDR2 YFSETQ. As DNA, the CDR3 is TGCGCCAGCAGGCGGACAGGGGAAGGAAATCAGCCCCAGCATTTT. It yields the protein CASRRTGEGNQPQHF.

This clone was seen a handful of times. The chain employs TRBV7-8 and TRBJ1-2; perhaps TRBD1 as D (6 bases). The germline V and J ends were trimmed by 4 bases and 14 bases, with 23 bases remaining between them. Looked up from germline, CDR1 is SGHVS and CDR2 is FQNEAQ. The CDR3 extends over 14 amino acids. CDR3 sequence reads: CASSSFTGLLRGTF. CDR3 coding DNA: TGTGCCAGCAGCTCGTTCACCGGGCTCCTAAGGGGGACCTTC. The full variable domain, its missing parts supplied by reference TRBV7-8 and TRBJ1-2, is GAGVSQSPRYKVAKRGQDVALRCDPISGHVSLFWYQQALGQGPEFLTYFQNEAQLDKSGLPSDRFFAERPEGSVSTLKIQRTQQEDSAVYLCASSSFTGLLRGTFGSGTRLTVV.

Here the CDR3 DNA reads TGTGCCAGCAGCCACCAAACGCGGGGGGAAGCTTTCTTT. Its protein product is CASSHQTRGEAFF. The J gene is TRBJ1-1, the V gene TRBV3-1 (or the pseudogene TRBV3-2); possibly TRBD1 for D (5 bases). The germline V gene encodes CDR1 LGHDT and CDR2 YNNKEL (reference sequence). The CDR3 is 13 amino acids. V lost 3 bases and J lost 8, with 13 bases in between.